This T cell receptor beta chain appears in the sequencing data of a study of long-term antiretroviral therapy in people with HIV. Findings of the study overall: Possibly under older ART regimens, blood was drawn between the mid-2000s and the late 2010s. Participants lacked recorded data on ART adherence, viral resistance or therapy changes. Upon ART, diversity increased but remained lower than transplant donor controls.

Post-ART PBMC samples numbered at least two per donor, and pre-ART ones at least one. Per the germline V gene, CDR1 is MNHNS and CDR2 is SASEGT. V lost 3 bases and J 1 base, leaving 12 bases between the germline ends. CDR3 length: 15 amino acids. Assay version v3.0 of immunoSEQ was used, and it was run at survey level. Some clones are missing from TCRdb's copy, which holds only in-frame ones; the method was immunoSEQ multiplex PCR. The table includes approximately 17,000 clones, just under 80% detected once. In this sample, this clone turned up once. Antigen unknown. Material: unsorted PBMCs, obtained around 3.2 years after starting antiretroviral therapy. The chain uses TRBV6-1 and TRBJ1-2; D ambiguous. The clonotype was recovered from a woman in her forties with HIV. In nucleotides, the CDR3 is TGTGCCAGCAGTGACCTGGACGGACGTAACTATGGCTACACCTTC. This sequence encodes CASSDLDGRNYGYTF.